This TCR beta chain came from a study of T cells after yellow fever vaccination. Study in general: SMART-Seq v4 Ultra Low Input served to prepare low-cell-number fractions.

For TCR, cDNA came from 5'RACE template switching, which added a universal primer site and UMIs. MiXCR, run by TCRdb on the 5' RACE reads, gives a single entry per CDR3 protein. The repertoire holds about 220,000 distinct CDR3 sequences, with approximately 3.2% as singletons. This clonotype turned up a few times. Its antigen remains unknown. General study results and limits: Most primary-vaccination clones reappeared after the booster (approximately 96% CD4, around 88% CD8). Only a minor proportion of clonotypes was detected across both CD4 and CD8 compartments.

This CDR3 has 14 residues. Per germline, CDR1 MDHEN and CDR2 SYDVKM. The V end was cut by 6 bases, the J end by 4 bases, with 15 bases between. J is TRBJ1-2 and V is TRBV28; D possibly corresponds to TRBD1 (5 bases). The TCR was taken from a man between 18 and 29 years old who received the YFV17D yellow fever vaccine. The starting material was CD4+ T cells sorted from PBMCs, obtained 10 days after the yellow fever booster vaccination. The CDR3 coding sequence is TGTGCCAGCAGGGGCCCGGGACGGATCTATGGCTACACCTTC. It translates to CASRGPGRIYGYTF.